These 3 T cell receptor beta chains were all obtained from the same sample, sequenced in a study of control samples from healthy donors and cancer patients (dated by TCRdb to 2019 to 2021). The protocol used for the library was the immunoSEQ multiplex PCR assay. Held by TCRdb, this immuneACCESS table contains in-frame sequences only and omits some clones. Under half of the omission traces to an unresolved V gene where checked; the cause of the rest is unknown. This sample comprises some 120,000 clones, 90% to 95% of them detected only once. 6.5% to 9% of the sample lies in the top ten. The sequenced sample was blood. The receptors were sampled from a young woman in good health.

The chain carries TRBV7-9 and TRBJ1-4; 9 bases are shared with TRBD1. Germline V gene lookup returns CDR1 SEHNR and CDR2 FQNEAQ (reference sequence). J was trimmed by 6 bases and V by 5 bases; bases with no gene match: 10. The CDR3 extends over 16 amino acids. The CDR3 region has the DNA TGTGCCAGCAGCAGACTATTCGGGACAGGGTATGAAAAACTGTTTTTT. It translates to CASSRLFGTGYEKLFF.

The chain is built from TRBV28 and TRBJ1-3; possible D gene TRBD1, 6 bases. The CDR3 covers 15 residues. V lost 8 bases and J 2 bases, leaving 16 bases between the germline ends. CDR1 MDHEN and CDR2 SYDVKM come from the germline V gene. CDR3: CASYRTGQPGNTIYF. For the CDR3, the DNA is TGTGCCAGCTATAGAACAGGGCAACCTGGAAACACCATATATTTT.

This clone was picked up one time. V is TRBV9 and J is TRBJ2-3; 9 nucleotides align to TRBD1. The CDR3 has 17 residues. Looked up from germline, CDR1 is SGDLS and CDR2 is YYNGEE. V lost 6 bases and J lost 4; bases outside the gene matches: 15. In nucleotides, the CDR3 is TGTGCCAGCACCAAAGCGCCCGGACAGGGGCTTGCAGATACGCAGTATTTT. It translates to CASTKAPGQGLADTQYF.